A selection of T cell receptor beta chains follows, all from one sample in a study of blood T cell repertoires in COVID-19. Measured with immunoSEQ multiplex PCR; TCRdb has only the in-frame clones, and not every one. The profile shows approximately 100,000 clones, approximately 92% of them singletons. The specimen sequenced was peripheral blood. The receptors were gathered from a middle-aged man with active COVID-19. The CDR3 runs from the conserved cysteine through the conserved F or W. A D gene is named only where the DNA matches it firmly. Part of the rows lack a size; the others show once, few, many or a class for expanded clones.

cdr3_length j_call v_call d_call clone_size cdr3_nt cdr3_aa
17 TRBJ2-7 TRBV5-6 . . TGTGCCAGCAGCTCCCAAGAGGGCCAGGGGGGTAAATACGAGCAGTACTTC CASSSQEGQGGKYEQYF
17 TRBJ2-6 TRBV10-3 . . TGTGCCATCAGTGCGGGGTTAACGGGCTCTGGGGCCAACGTCCTGACTTTC CAISAGLTGSGANVLTF
12 TRBJ2-1 TRBV12-3/TRBV12-4 . once TGTGCCAGCAGTGGAGGTATCAATGAGCAGTTCTTC CASSGGINEQFF
18 TRBJ1-1 TRBV18 TRBD1 . TGTGCCAGCTCACCAGTTTCAGATACGGGACAGGGCGGTCCTGAAGCTTTCTTT CASSPVSDTGQGGPEAFF
16 TRBJ2-1 TRBV18 . . TGTGCCAGCTCACCACCGGGGCGGGGATCCTACAATGAGCAGTTCTTC CASSPPGRGSYNEQFF
15 TRBJ2-7 TRBV10-2 TRBD1 . TGCGCCAGCAGTACTGGGACAGGGCGTACCTACGAGCAGTACTTC CASSTGTGRTYEQYF
15 TRBJ1-3 TRBV3-1/TRBV3-2 . . TGTGCCAGCAGCCAAGAATCAGGGTTGAGAAACACCATATATTTT CASSQESGLRNTIYF
15 TRBJ2-7 TRBV6-5 . once TGTGCCAGCAGTTACGCCAGGGGCGAGGTATACGAGCAGTACTTC CASSYARGEVYEQYF
15 TRBJ2-2 TRBV28 TRBD2 . TGTGCCAGCAGTCGGACTAGCCTTACGGGCGGGGAGCTGTTTTTT CASSRTSLTGGELFF
16 TRBJ1-6 TRBV7-3 . . TGTGCCAGCAGCTTATTTCACGCGGCAAATGGTTCACCCCTCCACTTT CASSLFHAANGSPLHF
16 TRBJ1-1 TRBV7-2 TRBD1 . TGTGCCAGCAGCGATGCCGGGACAGCCGGGAACACTGAAGCTTTCTTT CASSDAGTAGNTEAFF
14 TRBJ1-2 TRBV7-3 . . TGTGCCAGCAGCCCCGGGGAGGGGATGGGTGGCTACACCTTC CASSPGEGMGGYTF
13 TRBJ2-3 TRBV2 TRBD1 . TGTGCCAGCAGGGGACAGGGGAAAAATACGCAGTATTTT CASRGQGKNTQYF
16 TRBJ2-7 TRBV3-1/TRBV3-2 TRBD1 . TGTGCCAGCAGCCATTTTCTTAGACAGGGGACCTACGAGCAGTACTTC CASSHFLRQGTYEQYF
14 TRBJ1-1 TRBV28 . . TGTGCCAGCACAGTGTCAGCGTTGAACACTGAAGCTTTCTTT CASTVSALNTEAFF
15 TRBJ1-2 TRBV27 . once TGTGCCAGCAGTTTGTCAGGGGCGGCTAACTATGGCTACACCTTC CASSLSGAANYGYTF
15 TRBJ1-5 TRBV7-9 . . TGTGCCAGCAGCTCGGACACCGAACAAGATCAGCCCCAGCATTTT CASSSDTEQDQPQHF
15 TRBJ2-7 TRBV30 TRBD1 few TGTGCCTGGAGAGGTAGGGGGCTATCCCGAGGTGAGCAGTACTTC CAWRGRGLSRGEQYF
13 TRBJ1-1 TRBV28 TRBD1 . TGTGCCAGCAGTTTGACGGGACAGCATCCGGCTTTCTTT CASSLTGQHPAFF
13 TRBJ1-1 TRBV2 . . TGTGCCAGCAATGGGCAGTCAAACACTGAAGCTTTCTTT CASNGQSNTEAFF